The present T cell receptor beta chain was sequenced within a study of shared clonotypes between healthy human individuals. Study as a whole: The donors, two women and a few men, were aged 18 to 49.

Trimming removed 3 bases from V and 8 bases from J, with 8 bases in between. The germline V gene encodes CDR1 MRHNA and CDR2 SNTAGT. The CDR3 is 12 amino acids. The assay was carried out at the deep level. Some clones are missing from TCRdb's copy, which holds only in-frame ones; the method was immunoSEQ multiplex PCR. Here the sample spans about 100,000 clones, about 71% being singletons. Study results and caveats: Naive subsets generally exceeded memory subsets in estimated richness. Non-shared clonotypes displayed generation probabilities falling below those of clonotypes present in all four donors.

Concerning this clone itself: The antigen is not known.

The chain recombines TRBV6-4 with TRBJ2-1; D remains ambiguous. This TCR was recovered from a woman aged 25 to 39 in good health. The sequenced sample consisted of memory CD8+ T cells sorted from blood. Subset specified: CD45RO+ cells pooled with CCR7-negative TemRA cells. The CDR3 sequence is CASSDSIHEQFF. CDR3 sequence (DNA): TGTGCCAGCAGTGATTCGATCCATGAGCAGTTCTTC.